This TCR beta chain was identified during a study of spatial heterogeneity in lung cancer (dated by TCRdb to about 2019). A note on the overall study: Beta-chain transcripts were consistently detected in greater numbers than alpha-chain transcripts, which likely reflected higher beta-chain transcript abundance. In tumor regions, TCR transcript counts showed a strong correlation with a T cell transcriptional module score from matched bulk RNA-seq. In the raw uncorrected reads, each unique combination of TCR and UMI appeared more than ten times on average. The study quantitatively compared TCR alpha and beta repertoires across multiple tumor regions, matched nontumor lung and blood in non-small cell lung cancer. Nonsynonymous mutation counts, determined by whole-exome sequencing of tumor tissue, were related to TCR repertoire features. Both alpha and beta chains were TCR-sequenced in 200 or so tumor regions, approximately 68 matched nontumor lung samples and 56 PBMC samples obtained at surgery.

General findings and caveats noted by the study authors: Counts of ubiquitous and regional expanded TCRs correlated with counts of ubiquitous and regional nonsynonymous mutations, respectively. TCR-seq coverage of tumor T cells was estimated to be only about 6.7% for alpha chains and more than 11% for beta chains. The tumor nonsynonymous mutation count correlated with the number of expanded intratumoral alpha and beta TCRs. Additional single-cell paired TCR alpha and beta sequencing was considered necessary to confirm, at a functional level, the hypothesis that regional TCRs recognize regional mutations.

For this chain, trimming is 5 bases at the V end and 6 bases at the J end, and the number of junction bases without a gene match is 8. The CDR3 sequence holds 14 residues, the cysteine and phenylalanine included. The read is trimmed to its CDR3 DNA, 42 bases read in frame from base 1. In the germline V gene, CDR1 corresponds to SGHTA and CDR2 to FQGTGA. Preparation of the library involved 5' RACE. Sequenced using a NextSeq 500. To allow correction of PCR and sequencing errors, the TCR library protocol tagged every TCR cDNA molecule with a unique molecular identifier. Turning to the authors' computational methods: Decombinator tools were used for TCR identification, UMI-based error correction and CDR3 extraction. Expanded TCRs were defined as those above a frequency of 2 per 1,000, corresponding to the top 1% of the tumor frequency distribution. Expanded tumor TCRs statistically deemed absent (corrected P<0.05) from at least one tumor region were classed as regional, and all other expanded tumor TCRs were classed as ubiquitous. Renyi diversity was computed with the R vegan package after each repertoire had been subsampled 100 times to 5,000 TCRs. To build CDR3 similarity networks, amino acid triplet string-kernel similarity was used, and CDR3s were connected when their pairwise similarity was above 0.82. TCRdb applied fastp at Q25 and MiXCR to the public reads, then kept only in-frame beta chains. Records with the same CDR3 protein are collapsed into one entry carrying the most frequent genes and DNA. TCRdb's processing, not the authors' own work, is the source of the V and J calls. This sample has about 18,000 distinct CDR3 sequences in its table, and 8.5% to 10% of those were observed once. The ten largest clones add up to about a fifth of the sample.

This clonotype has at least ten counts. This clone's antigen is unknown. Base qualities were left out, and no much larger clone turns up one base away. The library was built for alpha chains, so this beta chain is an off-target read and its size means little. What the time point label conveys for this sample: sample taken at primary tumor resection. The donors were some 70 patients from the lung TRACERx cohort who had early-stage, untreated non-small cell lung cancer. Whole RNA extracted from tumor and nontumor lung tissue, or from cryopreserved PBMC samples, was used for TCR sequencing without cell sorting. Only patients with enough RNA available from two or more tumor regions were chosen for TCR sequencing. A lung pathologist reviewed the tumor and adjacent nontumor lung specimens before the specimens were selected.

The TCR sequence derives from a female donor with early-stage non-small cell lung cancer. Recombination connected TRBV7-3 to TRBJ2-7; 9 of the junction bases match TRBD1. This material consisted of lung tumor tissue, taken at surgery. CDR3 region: CASSPGQGYGEQYF. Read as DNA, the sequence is TGTGCCAGCAGCCCCGGACAGGGGTACGGCGAGCAGTACTTC.